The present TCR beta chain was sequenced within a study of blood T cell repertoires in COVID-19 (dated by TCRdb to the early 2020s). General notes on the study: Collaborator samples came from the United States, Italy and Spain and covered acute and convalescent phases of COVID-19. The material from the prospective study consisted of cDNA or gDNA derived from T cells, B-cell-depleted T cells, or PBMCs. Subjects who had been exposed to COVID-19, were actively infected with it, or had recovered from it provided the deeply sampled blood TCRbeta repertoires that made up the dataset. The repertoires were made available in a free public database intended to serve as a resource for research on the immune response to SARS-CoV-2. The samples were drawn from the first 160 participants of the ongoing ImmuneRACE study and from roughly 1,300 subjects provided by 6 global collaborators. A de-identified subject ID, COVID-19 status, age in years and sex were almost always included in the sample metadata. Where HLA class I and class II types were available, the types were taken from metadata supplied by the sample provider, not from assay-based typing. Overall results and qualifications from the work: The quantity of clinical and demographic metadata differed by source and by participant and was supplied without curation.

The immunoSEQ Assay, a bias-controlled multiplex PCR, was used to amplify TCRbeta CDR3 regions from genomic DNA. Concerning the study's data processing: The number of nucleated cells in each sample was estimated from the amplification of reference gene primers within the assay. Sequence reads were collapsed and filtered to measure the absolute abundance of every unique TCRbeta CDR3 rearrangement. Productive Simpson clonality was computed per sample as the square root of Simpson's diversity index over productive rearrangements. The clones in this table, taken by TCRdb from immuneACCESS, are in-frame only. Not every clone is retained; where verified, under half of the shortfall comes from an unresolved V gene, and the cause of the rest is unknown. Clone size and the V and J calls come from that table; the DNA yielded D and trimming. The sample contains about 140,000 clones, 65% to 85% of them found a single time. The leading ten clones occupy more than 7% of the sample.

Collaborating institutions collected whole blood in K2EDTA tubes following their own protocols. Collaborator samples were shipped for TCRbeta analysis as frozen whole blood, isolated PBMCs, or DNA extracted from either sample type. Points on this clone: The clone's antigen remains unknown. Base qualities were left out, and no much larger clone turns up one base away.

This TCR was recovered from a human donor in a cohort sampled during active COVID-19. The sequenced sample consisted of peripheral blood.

The CDR3 corresponds to CASSLVDSNYGYTF. The nucleotides read TGTGCCAGCAGCTTAGTAGACAGCAACTATGGCTACACCTTC. This chain is built from TRBV11-2 and TRBJ1-2; a weak D assignment points to TRBD1 (5 bases agree). Reading from cysteine to phenylalanine, the CDR3 counts 14 amino acids. Only the CDR3 DNA is retained, 42 bases long and in frame from the first base. The germline V gene provides CDR1 SGHAT and CDR2 FQNNGV. V and J lose 1 base and 2 bases, and a span of 8 bases separates them.